The subject of this entry is one T cell receptor (beta chain). Its specificity is not known. The data were taken from a study of cytomegalovirus exposure and HLA in healthy donors. Overall study findings and caveats: Presence/absence results assume similar sequencing depth per donor, which may not hold. A highly shared variant cluster was judged a likely technical artifact.

Primers included in the PCR were 60 Vbeta and 13 Jbeta primers. Assay used: immunoSEQ multiplex PCR; TCRdb lists only in-frame clones, some missing. Of more than 150,000 clones in the sample, roughly four fifths were seen once. The clonotype comes from a man aged 40-49 years in good health and CMV-seronegative. Specimen: PBMCs.

This CDR3 is CASSQVPWRDDGNEQFF. The CDR3 DNA is TGTGCCAGCAGCCAAGTCCCTTGGCGGGACGATGGAAATGAGCAGTTCTTC. V and J are TRBV4-2 and TRBJ2-1; TRBD2 might be the D (6 bases). V was shortened by 1 base and J by 7 bases, with 20 bases between the two germline ends. This CDR3 contains 17 residues. Germline V gene sequence: CDR1 LGHNA, CDR2 YNFKEQ.